The TCR beta chain described here comes from a study of shared clonotypes between healthy human individuals. Sequenced by immunoSEQ multiplex PCR; TCRdb stores in-frame clones only, minus some. This table holds some 2,500,000 clones, roughly 93% found once. The V gene lost 4 bases and the J gene lost 0 bases, with 8 bases spanning the gap. The CDR3 sequence is 14 residues long. Germline V gene lookup returns CDR1 MDHEN and CDR2 SYDVKM. The source of this sequence is a man aged 18-30 years in good health. Some clones in this sample may be carry-over from other donors' samples. The sequencing sample was made of naive CD4+ T cells from PBMCs. Subset meaning: CD45RA+ positively selected. V gene TRBV28 combines with J gene TRBJ2-3, with D hard to call. The CDR3 loop is CASSSRPSTDTQYF. Here the CDR3 DNA reads TGTGCCAGCAGTTCCAGGCCTAGCACAGATACGCAGTATTTT.